The entry below describes one T cell receptor beta chain. The source of the sample is a study of OX40 agonist ivuxolimab in advanced cancers. Clones were sequenced by immunoSEQ multiplex PCR, and TCRdb holds only the in-frame ones, with some missing. Among around 85,000 clones listed, about 90% were seen once. The clonotype was recovered from an adult with an advanced solid tumor such as melanoma, head and neck, liver or kidney cancer. The material sequenced was CD4+ or CD8+ T cells sorted from blood, taken in a trial of the OX40 agonist ivuxolimab.

This CDR3 reads CASSIPWAISGYTF. CDR3 sequence (DNA): TGTGCCAGTAGTATCCCCTGGGCCATCTCTGGCTACACCTTC. The chain employs TRBV19 and TRBJ1-2; no reliable D call. Trimming cost V 3 bases and J 7 bases, with 15 bases left between them. Per the germline V gene, CDR1 is LNHDA and CDR2 is SQIVND (reference sequence). CDR3 size: 14 residues.